The 11 T cell receptor beta chains below come from one sample, sequenced in a study of T cells after posttransplantation cyclophosphamide. Repertoires were generated with immunoSEQ multiplex PCR, while TCRdb's copy carries only in-frame clones and drops some. Among around 47,000 clones listed, approximately 94% were seen once. Material: PBMCs. These receptors were collected from a woman aged 25 to 39 in good health and a related stem cell transplant donor.

The chain carries TRBV7-6 and TRBJ2-3; the D gene is possibly TRBD2 (6 bases). V lost 5 bases, J lost 3 bases, and 9 bases lay in between. The CDR3 has 13 residues. CDR1 and CDR2 (germline): SGHVS, FNYEAQ. CDR3 sequence reads: CASSGTVTDTQYF. As DNA, the CDR3 is TGTGCCAGCAGCGGGACTGTTACAGATACGCAGTATTTT.

This chain connects TRBV5-6 to TRBJ2-2; tentative D call: TRBD1 (6 bases). The germline V gene encodes CDR1 SGHDT and CDR2 YYEEEE. The CDR3 sequence is 15 residues long. The V and J ends lost 1 base and 6 bases respectively, with 13 bases between them. The CDR3 nucleotides are TGTGCCAGCAGCTTGTCCCTTGGACAGTCCGGGGAGCTGTTTTTT. Its translation: CASSLSLGQSGELFF. Full variable domain (remainder filled in from reference TRBV5-6 and TRBJ2-2): DAGVTQSPTHLIKTRGQQVTLRCSPKSGHDTVSWYQQALGQGPQFIFQYYEEEERQRGNFPDRFSGHQFPNYSSELNVNALLLGDSALYLCASSLSLGQSGELFFGEGSRLTVL.

This sequence joins TRBV7-3 and TRBJ2-1, with D hard to call. Germline CDR1 reads SGHTA; CDR2 reads FQGTGA. The CDR3 is 15 amino acids. V gave up 2 bases and J gave up 2 bases, with 10 bases separating them. The CDR3 sequence is CASSLARSTYNEQFF. CDR3 sequence (DNA): TGTGCCAGCAGCTTAGCCCGGTCTACCTACAATGAGCAGTTCTTC.

The chain has TRBV5-1 and TRBJ1-4; no clear D. This CDR3 has 16 residues. V lost 2 bases to trimming and J lost 0 bases, with 11 bases between them. Germline lookup yields CDR1 SGHRS and CDR2 YFSETQ. Here the CDR3 DNA reads TGCGCCAGCAGCTTCGCCAGGCGATCAACTAATGAAAAACTGTTTTTT. Protein sequence: CASSFARRSTNEKLFF.

The chain links TRBV4-2 to TRBJ1-2, with D possibly being TRBD1 (5 bases). V lost 0 bases, J lost 4 bases, and 9 bases lay in between. This CDR3 region has 14 residues. CDR1 and CDR2 (germline): LGHNA, YNFKEQ. The CDR3 loop reads CASSQDPGSYGYTF. CDR3 nucleotide sequence: TGTGCCAGCAGCCAAGATCCAGGGTCCTATGGCTACACCTTC.

The chain employs TRBV5-6 and TRBJ2-1; 13 bases align to TRBD2. V trimming: 0 bases; J trimming: 3 bases; junction bases outside the gene matches: 6. Germline V gene lookup returns CDR1 SGHDT and CDR2 YYEEEE. The CDR3 extends over 18 amino acids. The CDR3 nucleotides read TGTGCCAGCAGCTTGGCCCGGACTAGCGGGGGATTCTACAATGAGCAGTTCTTC. It yields the protein CASSLARTSGGFYNEQFF.

V is TRBV19 and J is TRBJ1-5; possibly TRBD1 for D (5 bases). Germline V gene lookup returns CDR1 LNHDA and CDR2 SQIVND (reference sequence). The CDR3 is made up of 15 amino acids. Trimming removed 9 bases from V and 0 bases from J, with 15 bases in between. CDR3 residues: CASNAGGYSNQPQHF. CDR3 nucleotide sequence: TGTGCCAGCAATGCGGGGGGGTATAGCAATCAGCCCCAGCATTTT.

The CDR3 DNA follows: TGTGCCAGCAGGAGGACTTCAACCTACGAGCAGTACTTC. It is translated as CASRRTSTYEQYF. The V and J genes are TRBV6-5 and TRBJ2-7; TRBD2 is a possible D gene (5 bases). Germline loops: CDR1 MNHEY, CDR2 SVGAGI. Deletions cut 6 bases from V and 2 bases from J, with 11 bases between. CDR3 length: 13 amino acids.

The chain joins TRBV28 to TRBJ1-2; unclear D gene. Germline V CDR1 and CDR2: MDHEN, SYDVKM. The CDR3 consists of 16 residues. With 1 base removed from V and 0 bases from J, the gap between germline ends came to 12 bases. The CDR3 DNA reads TGTGCCAGCAGTTTATCTACTCTCGGGGCTAACTATGGCTACACCTTC. It translates to CASSLSTLGANYGYTF.

The chain employs TRBV7-2 and TRBJ2-7, with TRBD2 identical over 7 bases. The CDR3 length is 15 residues. Germline trimming cut 0 bases from V and 0 bases from J; bases unmatched to any gene: 2. Looked up from germline, CDR1 is SGHTA and CDR2 is FQGNSA. The CDR3 sequence is CASSLAGTNSYEQYF. The CDR3 region has the DNA TGTGCCAGCAGCTTAGCAGGGACTAACTCCTACGAGCAGTACTTC. Based on the CDR3 plus reference TRBV7-2 and TRBJ2-7, the full variable domain is GAGVSQSPSNKVTEKGKDVELRCDPISGHTALYWYRQSLGQGLEFLIYFQGNSAPDKSGLPSDRFSAERTGGSVSTLTIQRTQQEDSAVYLCASSLAGTNSYEQYFGPGTRLTVT.

This clone is a singleton in its sample. The rearrangement uses TRBV7-2 and TRBJ2-2, with 14 positions matching TRBD2. Germline V gene sequence: CDR1 SGHTA, CDR2 FQGNSA. The CDR3 spans 18 residues. Unmatched junction bases numbered 5, after V lost 3 bases and J lost 2 bases. The CDR3 region has the DNA TGTGCCAGCAGCTTTCGACTAGCGGGGGGGACCAACACCGGGGAGCTGTTTTTT. As protein: CASSFRLAGGTNTGELFF.